Listed below are T cell receptor beta chains from one sample, sequenced in a study of cytomegalovirus exposure and HLA in healthy donors. TCRdb's table, derived via immunoSEQ multiplex PCR, lists solely in-frame clones and lacks some. This table holds about 94,000 clones, over 65% found once. The sample comprised PBMCs. Source of these receptors: a man between 25 and 39 years old in good health and CMV-seronegative. CDR3s leave out the opening cysteine and the closing phenylalanine or tryptophan.

v_call	cdr3_aa
TRBV5-6	ASRSGGAYEQY
TRBV20-1	SASGPNEQF
TRBV27	ASSLGGWSETQY
TRBV5-1	ASSLEGSSGNTIY
TRBV19	ASSTAPTGSQY
TRBV28	ASSLRNGEAF
TRBV9	ASSPSTGPQY
TRBV15	ATSSPDRVNTEAF
TRBV4-3	ASSPGLAGEGTQY
TRBV29-1	SVEDRAGSPLFAPYEQY
TRBV28	ASSTNSGLPSYEQY
TRBV11-2	ASSDVLRGTGIGKAF
TRBV10-2	AMTTGSNTGELF
TRBV7-9	SSSLWGGQPQH
TRBV27	ANRVQSSSTDTQY
TRBV7-2	ASSPDPSYEQY
TRBV5-1	ASKAKPYEQY
TRBV7-9	ASSARDRVTDTQY
TRBV5-1	ASSTGTAQSSYEQY
TRBV25-1	ASESTSYNSPLH
TRBV4-2	ASSPGTSGGADTQY
TRBV4-2	ASSQPKGGKSGELF
TRBV29-1	SVAYQGGNTEAF
TRBV12-5	ASGPGNIQY